This T cell receptor beta chain comes out of a study of radiation and T cells in renal cell carcinoma. Overall study results and limits: Without pretreatment biopsies, baseline tumor clonotype presence was undetermined.

The time point here: blood 4 weeks post-SBRT, at nephrectomy. This sample's treatment: 15 Gy SBRT to primary tumor, nephrectomy 4 weeks later. Nephrectomy followed 15 Gy stereotactic body radiation by 4 weeks. Remarks on this clone: Its specificity is unknown.

Looked up from germline, CDR1 is SGHDN and CDR2 is FVKESK. The CDR3 is made up of 15 amino acids. Trimming took off 4 bases at V and 3 bases at J, with 16 bases between the two ends. Clones were sequenced by immunoSEQ multiplex PCR, and TCRdb holds only the in-frame ones, with some missing. The repertoire has 130,000 to 150,000 clones, about 88% of them found once; the top ten carry less than 20%. The TCR originated in a woman aged 45 to 65 with renal cell carcinoma. The chain is built from TRBV14 and TRBJ2-7, with D maybe TRBD1 (6 bases). Material: blood, obtained from a patient whose treatment included radiotherapy and nephrectomy. The CDR3 nucleotides are TGTGCCAGCAGCCTATCTCAGGGGCTAGTCTACGAGCAGTACTTC. Translating it yields CASSLSQGLVYEQYF.